The present entry profiles one T cell receptor (beta chain) with its context. No antigen is known for it. This sample is drawn from a study of cytomegalovirus exposure and HLA in healthy donors. Study summary: Among the 370 or so donors who were genotyped, approximately 83% fell in the genetic ancestry cluster that is associated with self-reported Caucasian donors.

This CDR3 is built from 15 residues. The germline CDR1 and CDR2 sequences are SGDLS and YYNGEE. Trimming took off 3 bases at V and 5 bases at J, with 17 bases between the two ends. Notes on the study in general: An analysis done earlier found most TCR beta V segments productive about 87% or about 30% of the time. Cytomegalovirus association was listed for 164 TCR beta chains.

Primers: 60 Vbeta forward and 13 Jbeta reverse. How the authors handled the data: There were about 80 million unique TCR beta chains by a later count, and some 11 million of them were shared. TCRdb keeps only in-frame clones here, not all; method: immunoSEQ multiplex PCR. Clone size and V and J calls were adopted from that table, with D and trimming inferred from the DNA. The table includes around 190,000 clones, about four fifths detected once. This receptor was obtained from a female donor in good health and CMV-seronegative. The chain employs TRBV9 and TRBJ1-1; perhaps TRBD1 as D (5 bases). Sequences were obtained from PBMCs. CDR3 DNA sequence: TGTGCCAGCAGCGCGTCGGGGGGGTATGGGACTGAAGCTTTCTTT. It specifies CASSASGGYGTEAFF.